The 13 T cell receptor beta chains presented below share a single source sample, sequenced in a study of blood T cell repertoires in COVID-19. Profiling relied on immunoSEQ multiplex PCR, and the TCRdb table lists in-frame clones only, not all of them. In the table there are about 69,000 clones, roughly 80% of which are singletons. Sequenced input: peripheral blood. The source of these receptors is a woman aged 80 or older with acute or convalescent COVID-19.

CDR3 DNA: TGCGCCAGCAGCTTGGAAGGGGGCGCTGGAAACACCATATATTTT. Translation gives CASSLEGGAGNTIYF. The rearrangement joins TRBV5-1 to TRBJ1-3, with 7 bases that match TRBD1. V shed 0 bases, J shed 2 bases, and the junction held 2 bases outside the gene matches. CDR1 SGHRS and CDR2 YFSETQ come from the germline V gene. The CDR3 contains 15 residues. Drawing the rest from reference TRBV5-1 and TRBJ1-3, the complete variable domain is KAGVTQTPRYLIKTRGQQVTLSCSPISGHRSVSWYQQTPGQGLQFLFEYFSETQRNKGNFPGRFSGRQFSNSRSEMNVSTLELGDSALYLCASSLEGGAGNTIYFGEGSWLTVV.

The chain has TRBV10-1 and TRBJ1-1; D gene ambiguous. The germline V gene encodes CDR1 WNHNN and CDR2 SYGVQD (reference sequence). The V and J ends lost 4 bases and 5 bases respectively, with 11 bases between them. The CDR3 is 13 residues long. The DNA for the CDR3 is TGCGCCAGCAGTGCGGGGAAAAGAACTGAAGCTTTCTTT. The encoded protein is CASSAGKRTEAFF.

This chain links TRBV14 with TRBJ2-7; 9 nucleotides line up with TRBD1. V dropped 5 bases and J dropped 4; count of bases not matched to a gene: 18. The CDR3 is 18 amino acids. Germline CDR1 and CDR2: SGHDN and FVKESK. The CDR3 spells CASSSQMPGQGSRYEQYF. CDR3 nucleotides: TGTGCCAGCAGCTCCCAAATGCCCGGACAGGGGAGCAGGTACGAGCAGTACTTC.

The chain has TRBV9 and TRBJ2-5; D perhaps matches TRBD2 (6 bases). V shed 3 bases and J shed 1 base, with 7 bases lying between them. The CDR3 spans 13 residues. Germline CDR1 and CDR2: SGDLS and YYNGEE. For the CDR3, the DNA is TGTGCCAGCAGCGCACTAGCCCAAGAGACCCAGTACTTC. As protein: CASSALAQETQYF. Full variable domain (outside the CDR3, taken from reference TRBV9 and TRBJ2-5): DSGVTQTPKHLITATGQRVTLRCSPRSGDLSVYWYQQSLDQGLQFLIQYYNGEERAKGNILERFSAQQFPDLHSELNLSSLELGDSALYFCASSALAQETQYFGPGTRLLVL.

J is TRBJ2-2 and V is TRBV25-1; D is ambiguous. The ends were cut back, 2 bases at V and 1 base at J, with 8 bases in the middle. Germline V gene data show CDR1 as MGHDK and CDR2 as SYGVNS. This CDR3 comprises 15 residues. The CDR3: CASSETIVNTGELFF. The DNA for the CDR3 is TGTGCCAGCAGTGAAACCATAGTGAACACCGGGGAGCTGTTTTTT.

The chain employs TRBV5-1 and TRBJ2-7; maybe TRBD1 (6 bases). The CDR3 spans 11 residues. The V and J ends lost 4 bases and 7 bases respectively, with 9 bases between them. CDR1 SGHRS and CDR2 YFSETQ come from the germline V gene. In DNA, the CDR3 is TGCGCCAGCAGCACGGGACAAGAGCAGTACTTC. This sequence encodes CASSTGQEQYF. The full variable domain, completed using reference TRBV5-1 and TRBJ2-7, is KAGVTQTPRYLIKTRGQQVTLSCSPISGHRSVSWYQQTPGQGLQFLFEYFSETQRNKGNFPGRFSGRQFSNSRSEMNVSTLELGDSALYLCASSTGQEQYFGPGTRLTVT.

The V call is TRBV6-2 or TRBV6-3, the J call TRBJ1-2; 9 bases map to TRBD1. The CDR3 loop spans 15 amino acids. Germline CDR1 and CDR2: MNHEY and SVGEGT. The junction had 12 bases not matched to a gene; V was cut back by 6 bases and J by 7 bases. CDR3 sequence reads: CASSLPGTGYPGYTF. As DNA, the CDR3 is TGTGCCAGCAGCCTCCCCGGGACAGGGTATCCTGGCTACACCTTC.

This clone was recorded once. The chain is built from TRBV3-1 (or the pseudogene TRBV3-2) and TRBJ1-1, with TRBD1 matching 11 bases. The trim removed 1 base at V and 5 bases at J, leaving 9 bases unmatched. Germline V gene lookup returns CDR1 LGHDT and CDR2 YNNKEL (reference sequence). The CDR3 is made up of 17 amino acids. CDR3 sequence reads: CASSQGTGGGIRTEAFF. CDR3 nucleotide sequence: TGTGCCAGCAGCCAAGGGACAGGGGGCGGTATCAGGACTGAAGCTTTCTTT.

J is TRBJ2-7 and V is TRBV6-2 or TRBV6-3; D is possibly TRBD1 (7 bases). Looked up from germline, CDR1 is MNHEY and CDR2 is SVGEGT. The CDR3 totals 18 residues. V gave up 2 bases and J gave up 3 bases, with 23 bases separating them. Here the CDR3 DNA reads TGTGCCAGCAGTTACCGACAGGGAGAACCGCGGAGGGGCTACGAGCAGTACTTC. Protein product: CASSYRQGEPRRGYEQYF.

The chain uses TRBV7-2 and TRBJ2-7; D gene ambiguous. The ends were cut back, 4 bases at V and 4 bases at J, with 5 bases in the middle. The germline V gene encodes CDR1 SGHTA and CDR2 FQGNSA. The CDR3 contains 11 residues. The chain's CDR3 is CASSSLYEQYF. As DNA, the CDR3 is TGTGCCAGCAGCTCCTTATACGAGCAGTACTTC.

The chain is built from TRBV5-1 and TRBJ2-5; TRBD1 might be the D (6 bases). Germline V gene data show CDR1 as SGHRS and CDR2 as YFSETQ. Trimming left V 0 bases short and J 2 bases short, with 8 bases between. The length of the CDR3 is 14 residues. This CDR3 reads CASSLVDSQETQYF. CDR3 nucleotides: TGCGCCAGCAGCTTGGTGGACAGTCAAGAGACCCAGTACTTC.

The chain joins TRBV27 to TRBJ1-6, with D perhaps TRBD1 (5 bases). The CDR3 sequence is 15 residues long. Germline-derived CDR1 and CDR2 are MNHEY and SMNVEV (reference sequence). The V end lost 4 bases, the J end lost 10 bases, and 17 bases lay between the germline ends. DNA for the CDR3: TGTGCCAGCAGTTCCGAATGGGGGGGAATCTCACCCCTCCACTTT. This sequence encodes CASSSEWGGISPLHF.

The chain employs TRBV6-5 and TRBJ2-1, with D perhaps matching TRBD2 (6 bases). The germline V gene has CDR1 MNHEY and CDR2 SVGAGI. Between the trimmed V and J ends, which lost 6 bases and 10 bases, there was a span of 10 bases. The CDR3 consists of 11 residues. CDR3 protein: CASRGLGEQFF. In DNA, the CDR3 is TGTGCCAGCAGGGGACTTGGCGAGCAGTTCTTC.